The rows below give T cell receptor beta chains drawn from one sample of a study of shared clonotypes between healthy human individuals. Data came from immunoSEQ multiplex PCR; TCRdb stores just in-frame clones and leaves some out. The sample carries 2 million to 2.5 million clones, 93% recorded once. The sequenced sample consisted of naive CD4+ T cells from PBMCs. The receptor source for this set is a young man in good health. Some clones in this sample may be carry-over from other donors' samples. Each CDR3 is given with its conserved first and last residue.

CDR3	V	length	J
CASTRGGGRTSGSYNEQFF	TRBV28	19	TRBJ2-1
CASSPGTVGANVLTF	TRBV18	15	TRBJ2-6
CASSSTSGEETQYF	TRBV7-9	14	TRBJ2-5
CASSRRDLISDTQYF	TRBV5-1	15	TRBJ2-3
CASSLGLAFAGELFF	TRBV5-1	15	TRBJ2-2
CASSPGIYEQFF	TRBV11-2	12	TRBJ2-1
CASRAGGNTEAFF	TRBV28	13	TRBJ1-1
CASSPLGDSNQPQHF	TRBV18	15	TRBJ1-5
CASSLGRDYGYTF	TRBV11-2	13	TRBJ1-2
CASSPRGQSTDTQYF	TRBV7-9	15	TRBJ2-3
CASSIDVYETQYF	TRBV19	13	TRBJ2-5
CASSSSRLAVSYEQYF	TRBV7-6	16	TRBJ2-7
CASSLGLREKLFF	TRBV6-1	13	TRBJ1-4
CASSLDIAWGTGELFF	TRBV11-3	16	TRBJ2-2
CASSLATDTNYGYTF	TRBV7-9	15	TRBJ1-2
CASSIQGLRSGYTF	TRBV19	14	TRBJ1-2
CASSAVTGANQPQHF	TRBV7-2	15	TRBJ1-5
CASSLGLTGANVLTF	TRBV7-3	15	TRBJ2-6
CASSPSTGELFF	TRBV18	12	TRBJ2-2
CATSRDSLTSGKSYNEQFF	TRBV15	19	TRBJ2-1
CASSAPSGSVYEQYF	TRBV28	15	TRBJ2-7
CASSGTTGPYNEKLFF	TRBV25-1	16	TRBJ1-4
CASSLEGAGWENEQFF	TRBV5-1	16	TRBJ2-1
CASVRGSYEQYF	TRBV28	12	TRBJ2-7
CASSVAGQGAGNEQYF	TRBV9	16	TRBJ2-7
CASSVISGRMNTEAFF	TRBV25-1	16	TRBJ1-1
CASAQGSSYNEQFF	TRBV5-4	14	TRBJ2-1
CASSLAPSGGSNQPQHF	TRBV5-8	17	TRBJ1-5